The 5 T cell receptor beta chains below all came from one sample that was sequenced in a study of blood T cell repertoires in COVID-19. Assay used: immunoSEQ multiplex PCR; TCRdb lists only in-frame clones, some missing. The sample lists roughly 200,000 clones; about 82% were seen once. The specimen sequenced was PBMCs or T cells enriched from blood (not recorded which). The receptors derive from a woman aged 30 to 39 who had recovered from COVID-19.

J is TRBJ2-1 and V is TRBV24-1, with a weak D call TRBD2 (7 bases). CDR1 and CDR2 from the germline V gene are KGHDR and SFDVKD. This CDR3 is built from 18 residues. V lost 4 bases to trimming and J lost 7 bases, with 25 bases between them. CDR3 sequence: CATSDSRGAFRMRNEQFF. CDR3 nucleotides: TGTGCCACCAGTGACAGTCGGGGGGCTTTCCGGATGAGGAATGAGCAGTTCTTC.

The chain combines TRBV6-1 with TRBJ1-3, with 7 bases that match TRBD1. With V trimmed by 2 bases and J by 16 bases, 11 bases remained unmatched. The CDR3 is 13 residues long. Germline V CDR1 and CDR2: MNHNS, SASEGT. Written as DNA, the CDR3 is TGTGCCAGCAGTGAAAGAGGTCAGGGGGGATCGTATTTT. Its translation is CASSERGQGGSYF.

V usage is TRBV2 and J usage is TRBJ2-5; D might be TRBD1 (6 bases). Germline V CDR1 and CDR2: SNHLY, FYNNEI. The CDR3 has 13 amino acids. Trimming removed 6 bases at V and 5 bases at J, with 13 bases between. The CDR3 loop is CASRSGVRETQYF. CDR3 sequence (DNA): TGTGCCAGCAGGTCAGGGGTTCGGGAGACCCAGTACTTC.

The V call is TRBV5-1, the J call TRBJ2-3; D not certain. CDR1 is SGHRS and CDR2 is YFSETQ in the germline V gene. The CDR3 runs to 11 residues. Trimming took off 8 bases at V and 4 bases at J, with 8 bases between the two ends. In nucleotides, the CDR3 is TGCGCCAGTTATACGGCAGATACGCAGTATTTT. Amino acid sequence: CASYTADTQYF. Supplemented by reference TRBV5-1 and TRBJ2-3, the full variable domain reads KAGVTQTPRYLIKTRGQQVTLSCSPISGHRSVSWYQQTPGQGLQFLFEYFSETQRNKGNFPGRFSGRQFSNSRSEMNVSTLELGDSALYLCASYTADTQYFGPGTRLTVL.

This clone was seen a few times. The CDR3 loop is CAISDGQAGGYTF. The DNA for the CDR3 is TGTGCCATCAGTGATGGGCAGGCGGGTGGCTACACCTTC. The genes are TRBV10-3 and TRBJ1-2; D is ambiguous. Trimming cost V 3 bases and J 7 bases, with 12 bases left between them. CDR3 length: 13 residues. CDR1 ENHRY and CDR2 SYGVKD come from the germline V gene.